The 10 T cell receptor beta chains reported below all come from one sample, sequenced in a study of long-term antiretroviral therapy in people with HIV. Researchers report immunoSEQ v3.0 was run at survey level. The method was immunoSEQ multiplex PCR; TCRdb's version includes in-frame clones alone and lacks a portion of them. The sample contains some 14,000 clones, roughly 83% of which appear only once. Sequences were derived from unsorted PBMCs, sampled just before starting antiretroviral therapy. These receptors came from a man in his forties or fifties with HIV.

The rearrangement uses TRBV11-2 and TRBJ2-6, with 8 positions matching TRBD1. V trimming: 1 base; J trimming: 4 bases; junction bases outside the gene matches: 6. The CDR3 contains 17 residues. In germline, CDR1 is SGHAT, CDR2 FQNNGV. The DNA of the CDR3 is TGTGCCAGCAGCTTAGCAGGGGGCCTTTACGGGGCCAACGTCCTGACTTTC. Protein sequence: CASSLAGGLYGANVLTF.

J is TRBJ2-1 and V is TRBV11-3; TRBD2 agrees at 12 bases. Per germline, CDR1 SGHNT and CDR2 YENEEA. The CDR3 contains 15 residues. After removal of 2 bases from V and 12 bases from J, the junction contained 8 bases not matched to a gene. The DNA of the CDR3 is TGTGCCAGCAGCTTAACCTCCGGACTAGCGGGAAGGCAGTTCTTC. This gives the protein CASSLTSGLAGRQFF. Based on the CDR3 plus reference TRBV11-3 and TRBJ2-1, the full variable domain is EAGVVQSPRYKIIEKKQPVAFWCNPISGHNTLYWYLQNLGQGPELLIRYENEEAVDDSQLPKDRFSAERLKGVDSTLKIQPAELGDSAVYLCASSLTSGLAGRQFFGPGTRLTVL.

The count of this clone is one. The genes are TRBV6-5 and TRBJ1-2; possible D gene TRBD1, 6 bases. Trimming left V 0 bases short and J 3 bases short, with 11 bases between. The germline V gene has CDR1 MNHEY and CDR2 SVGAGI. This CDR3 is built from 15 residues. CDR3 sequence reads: CASSYSGKGDYGYTF. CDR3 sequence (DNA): TGTGCCAGCAGTTACTCGGGAAAGGGGGACTATGGCTACACCTTC.

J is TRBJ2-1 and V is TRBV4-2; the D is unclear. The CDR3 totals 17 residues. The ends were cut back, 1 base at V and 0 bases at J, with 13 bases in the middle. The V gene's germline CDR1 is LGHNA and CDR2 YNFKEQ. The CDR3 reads CASSQGLGTSSYNEQFF. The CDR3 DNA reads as TGTGCCAGCAGCCAAGGGCTGGGCACGAGCTCCTACAATGAGCAGTTCTTC.

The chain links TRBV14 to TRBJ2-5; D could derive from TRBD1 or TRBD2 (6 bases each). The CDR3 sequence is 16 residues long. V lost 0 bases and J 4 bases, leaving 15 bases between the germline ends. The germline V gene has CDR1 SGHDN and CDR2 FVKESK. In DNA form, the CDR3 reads TGTGCCAGCAGCCAAGATTGGTGGGGGGCCGGAGAGACCCAGTACTTC. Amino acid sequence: CASSQDWWGAGETQYF.

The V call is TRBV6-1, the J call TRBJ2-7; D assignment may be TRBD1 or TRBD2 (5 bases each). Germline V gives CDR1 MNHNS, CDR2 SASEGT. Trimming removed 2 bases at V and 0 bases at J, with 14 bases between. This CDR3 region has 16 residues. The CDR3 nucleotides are TGTGCCAGCAGTGAATGGGCCCGGGGCAACTCCTACGAGCAGTACTTC. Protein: CASSEWARGNSYEQYF.

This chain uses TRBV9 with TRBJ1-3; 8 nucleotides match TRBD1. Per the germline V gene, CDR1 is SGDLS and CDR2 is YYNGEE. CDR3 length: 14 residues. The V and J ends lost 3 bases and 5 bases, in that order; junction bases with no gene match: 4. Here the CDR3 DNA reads TGTGCCAGCAGCGCAGGACAGGGAAGAAACACCATATATTTT. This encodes CASSAGQGRNTIYF.

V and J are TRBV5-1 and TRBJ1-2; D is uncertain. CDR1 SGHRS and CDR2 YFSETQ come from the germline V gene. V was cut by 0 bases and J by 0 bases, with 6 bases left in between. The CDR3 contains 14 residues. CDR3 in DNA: TGCGCCAGCAGCTTGGACAAGCCTAACTATGGCTACACCTTC. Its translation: CASSLDKPNYGYTF.

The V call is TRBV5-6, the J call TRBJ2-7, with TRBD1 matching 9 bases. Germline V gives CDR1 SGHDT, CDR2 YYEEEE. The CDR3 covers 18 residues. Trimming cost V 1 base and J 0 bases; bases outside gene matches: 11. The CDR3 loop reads CASSLRTTGGSSSYEQYF. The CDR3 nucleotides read TGTGCCAGCAGCTTGAGAACCACAGGGGGCTCCTCCTCCTACGAGCAGTACTTC.

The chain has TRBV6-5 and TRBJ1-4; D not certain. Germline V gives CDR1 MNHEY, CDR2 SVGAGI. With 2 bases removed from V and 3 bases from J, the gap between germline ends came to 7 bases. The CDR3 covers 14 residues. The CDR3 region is CASSYNGPNEKLFF. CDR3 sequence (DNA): TGTGCCAGCAGTTACAACGGACCTAATGAAAAACTGTTTTTT.